Presented here are 18 T cell receptor beta chains from one specimen sequenced in a study of control samples from healthy donors and cancer patients. The protocol was immunoSEQ multiplex PCR, while the TCRdb copy is restricted to in-frame clones and leaves out a portion. The profile shows some 120,000 clones, 85% to 95% of them singletons. Sequences were obtained from PBMCs. These TCRs come from a man aged 50 to 60 with head and neck cancer.

V is TRBV6-5 and J is TRBJ2-5; maybe TRBD2 (5 bases). The CDR3 loop spans 15 amino acids. CDR1 MNHEY and CDR2 SVGAGI come from the germline V gene. V dropped 8 bases and J dropped 2 bases, with 18 bases sitting between them. The CDR3 DNA reads TGTGCCAGCCTTTCGACTACTCCGGGGCAAGAGACCCAGTACTTC. This sequence encodes CASLSTTPGQETQYF.

This clone was seen just once. V is TRBV7-2 and J is TRBJ2-7, with D uncertain. V was clipped by 5 bases and J by 5 bases, with 13 bases between them. CDR1 is SGHTA and CDR2 is FQGNSA in the germline V gene. The CDR3 contains 13 residues. CDR3 nucleotide sequence: TGTGCCAGCAGCCGCTACAAGGTCGACGAGCAGTACTTC. It specifies CASSRYKVDEQYF. The full variable domain, rest sourced from reference TRBV7-2 and TRBJ2-7, is GAGVSQSPSNKVTEKGKDVELRCDPISGHTALYWYRQSLGQGLEFLIYFQGNSAPDKSGLPSDRFSAERTGGSVSTLTIQRTQQEDSAVYLCASSRYKVDEQYFGPGTRLTVT.

The chain has TRBV24-1 and TRBJ1-1; 7 bases fit TRBD1. This CDR3 has 16 residues. Per germline, CDR1 KGHDR and CDR2 SFDVKD. Trimming cost V 0 bases and J 2 bases; bases outside gene matches: 5. The CDR3 nucleotides read TGTGCCACCAGTGATTTGAACAGGGGCCCTAACACTGAAGCTTTCTTT. This gives the protein CATSDLNRGPNTEAFF.

V usage is TRBV7-2 and J usage is TRBJ1-3; D unclear. The V end lost 4 bases, the J end lost 8 bases, and 15 bases lay between the germline ends. Per germline, CDR1 SGHTA and CDR2 FQGNSA. This CDR3 spans 14 amino acids. This CDR3 reads CASSSHGAPYTIYF. The CDR3 DNA reads TGTGCCAGCAGCTCCCACGGCGCCCCCTACACCATATATTTT.

As regards this clone: The germline gene is not matched at one end of the junction; a read error may be the cause. In nucleotides, the CDR3 is TGTGCCAGCAGTAACTCCGGGACGGCGCCGAATGAGCAGTTCTTC. It specifies CASSNSGTAPNEQFF. This chain links TRBV6-5 with TRBJ2-1; tentatively, D is TRBD1 or TRBD2 (5 bases each). The CDR3 has 15 residues. Germline V gene sequence: CDR1 MNHEY, CDR2 SVGAGI.

The V gene is TRBV20-1, the J gene TRBJ2-5, with 8 bases that match TRBD1. Germline CDR1 is DFQATT and CDR2 is SNEGSKA (reference sequence). V was pared by 3 bases and J by 4 bases, with 7 bases of the junction left unmatched. This CDR3 comprises 14 residues. The CDR3 DNA reads TGCAGTGCTAGTCCGACAGGGGTGGGAGAGACCCAGTACTTC. Translation: CSASPTGVGETQYF.

This clone came up once. This sequence joins TRBV7-9 and TRBJ2-1; D gene unclear. V was cut by 6 bases and J by 5 bases, with 8 bases left in between. CDR1 and CDR2 from the germline V gene are SEHNR and FQNEAQ (reference sequence). The CDR3 is made up of 12 amino acids. Written as DNA, the CDR3 is TGTGCCAGCAGGGTTTTCGACAATGAGCAGTTCTTC. It encodes CASRVFDNEQFF.

This clone came up once. The rearrangement joins TRBV7-3 to TRBJ2-3; D uncertain. Trimming shortened V by 1 base and J by 2 bases, and 13 bases separated the two germline ends. Germline loops: CDR1 SGHTA, CDR2 FQGTGA. There are 16 residues in the CDR3. The CDR3: CASSLISSASTDTQYF. CDR3 nucleotides: TGTGCCAGCAGCTTAATATCCTCCGCGTCCACAGATACGCAGTATTTT.

The chain couples TRBV13 to TRBJ2-1; no reliable D call. V lost 5 bases to trimming and J lost 0 bases, with 17 bases between them. Per germline, CDR1 PRHDT and CDR2 FYEKMQ (reference sequence). The CDR3 loop spans 17 amino acids. The CDR3 here is CASSPRATPVSYNEQFF. Here the CDR3 DNA reads TGTGCCAGCAGCCCAAGAGCCACTCCCGTCTCCTACAATGAGCAGTTCTTC. The whole variable domain, remainder taken from reference TRBV13 and TRBJ2-1, is AAGVIQSPRHLIKEKRETATLKCYPIPRHDTVYWYQQGPGQDPQFLISFYEKMQSDKGSIPDRFSAQQFSDYHSELNMSSLELGDSALYFCASSPRATPVSYNEQFFGPGTRLTVL.

V and J are TRBV19 and TRBJ1-2; a possible D gene is TRBD1 (5 bases). The CDR3 runs 14 residues. V shed 4 bases and J shed 8 bases, with 17 bases lying between them. The germline V gene has CDR1 LNHDA and CDR2 SQIVND (reference sequence). The CDR3 DNA reads TGTGCCAGTAGTACCCGGGACCGTCTATCGGGCTACACCTTC. Translation: CASSTRDRLSGYTF.

The genes are TRBV30 and TRBJ1-2; a weak D match, TRBD1 (5 bases). CDR1 and CDR2 (germline): GTSNPN, SVGIG (reference sequence). Trimming took off 3 bases at V and 6 bases at J, with 17 bases between the two ends. The CDR3 contains 14 residues. CDR3 loop: CAWSGPGGEDGYTF. Here the CDR3 DNA reads TGTGCCTGGAGCGGACCGGGAGGGGAGGATGGCTACACCTTC.

This clone has a handful of counts. The chain is built from TRBV5-5 and TRBJ2-1, with 12 bases matching TRBD2. Per the germline V gene, CDR1 is SGHKS and CDR2 is YYEKEE (reference sequence). The CDR3 loop spans 15 amino acids. V shed 3 bases and J 8 bases; nucleotides not matched to a gene: 6. The CDR3 DNA is TGTGCCAGCAGCTCCGGACTAGCGGGGTACGATGAGCAGTTCTTC. Translated: CASSSGLAGYDEQFF.

The chain has TRBV6-1 and TRBJ1-2, with 10 bases fitting TRBD1. CDR3 length equals 18 residues. V was clipped by 1 base and J by 4 bases; unmatched bases: 12. Germline CDR1 and CDR2: MNHNS and SASEGT. The CDR3 DNA follows: TGTGCCAGCAGTGAAGGCCTCTCCTTCCGGGACAGGGGCTATGGCTACACCTTC. It specifies CASSEGLSFRDRGYGYTF.

By proportion, this clone is medium-sized (0.01 to 0.1%). The chain combines TRBV13 with TRBJ1-1; 7 nucleotides agree with TRBD1. Trimming at V came to 4 bases and at J to 9 bases, leaving 11 bases not matched to a gene. CDR1 is PRHDT and CDR2 is FYEKMQ in the germline V gene (reference sequence). The CDR3 totals 14 residues. CDR3 in amino acids: CASSYSLRDRKAFF. For the CDR3, the DNA is TGTGCCAGCAGCTATTCACTCCGGGACAGAAAAGCTTTCTTT.

The genes are TRBV29-1 and TRBJ2-5, with 8 bases identical to TRBD1. This CDR3 has 14 amino acids. Germline CDR1 is SQVTM and CDR2 is ANQGSEA. V lost 6 bases and J lost 5; bases outside the gene matches: 11. CDR3 nucleotide sequence: TGCAGCGTGCGCACGGCAGGGGGCGGGGAGACCCAGTACTTC. Amino acid sequence: CSVRTAGGGETQYF.

This chain links TRBV4-1 with TRBJ2-7; D is unclear. V lost 0 bases and J lost 3, with 12 bases in between. Germline-derived CDR1 and CDR2 are MGHRA and YSYEKL. This CDR3 comprises 15 residues. The CDR3 DNA is TGCGCCAGCAGCCAAGATAGAGCCGGAGTCTACGAGCAGTACTTC. Its translation: CASSQDRAGVYEQYF.

The chain employs TRBV24-1 and TRBJ2-5; TRBD1 matches 11 bases. The V gene's germline CDR1 is KGHDR and CDR2 SFDVKD. Trimming took 3 bases from V and 7 from J; bases not matched to a gene: 9. This CDR3 is 16 amino acids long. CDR3 DNA sequence: TGTGCCACCAGTGATGGAGGACAGGGGGCAGTCGGGACCCAGTACTTC. This codes for CATSDGGQGAVGTQYF.

CDR3 in amino acids: CASSLAKLYGYTF. The CDR3 DNA follows: TGTGCCAGCAGCTTAGCCAAACTCTATGGCTACACCTTC. The chain recombines TRBV5-4 with TRBJ1-2; unclear D gene. There are 13 residues in the CDR3. V was shortened by 2 bases and J by 4 bases, with 9 bases between the two germline ends. Germline V CDR1 and CDR2: SGHNT, YYREEE (reference sequence).